Listed below are T cell receptor beta chains from one sample, sequenced in a study of cytomegalovirus exposure and HLA in healthy donors. The method was immunoSEQ multiplex PCR; TCRdb's version includes in-frame clones alone and lacks a portion of them. This sample has about 110,000 clones; about three quarters occur once, and the top ten carry more than 4.5%. Sequenced material: PBMCs. The receptors were gathered from a female donor in good health and CMV-seropositive. Each CDR3 is given with its conserved first and last residue. The D gene is left open where the match is weak. Rows give clone size only sometimes, using once, few, many, or a class for an expanded clone.

D gene	J gene	V gene	clone size	CDR3 protein	CDR3 DNA
TRBD2	TRBJ2-7	TRBV29-1	-	CSVEWGGRNEQYF	TGCAGCGTTGAGTGGGGAGGGCGGAACGAGCAGTACTTC
-	TRBJ1-5	TRBV19	-	CASSLRTNSNQPQHF	TGTGCCAGTAGTCTCCGCACAAATAGCAATCAGCCCCAGCATTTT
-	TRBJ1-2	TRBV28	once	CASSAQPNSYGHTF	TGTGCCAGCAGTGCTCAGCCGAATAGCTATGGCCACACCTTC
TRBD1	TRBJ2-3	TRBV18	-	CASSPGQGAFVEYF	TGTGCCAGCTCACCAGGGCAGGGGGCCTTTGTTGAGTATTTT
-	TRBJ2-7	TRBV7-9	-	CASSLTQGNHEQYF	TGTGCCAGCAGCTTGACGCAGGGGAACCACGAGCAGTACTTC
TRBD1	TRBJ1-1	TRBV5-8	-	CASSFRGPNTEAFF	TGTGCCAGCAGCTTTAGGGGGCCGAACACTGAAGCTTTCTTT
-	TRBJ1-1	TRBV7-2	-	CASSKGQLNTEAFF	TGTGCCAGCAGCAAAGGACAGCTGAACACTGAAGCTTTCTTT
-	TRBJ1-6	TRBV5-4	-	CASSLVTGNSPLHF	TGTGCCAGCAGCTTGGTGACAGGAAATTCACCCCTCCACTTT
-	TRBJ2-1	TRBV10-3	once	CAISDRGKRPNNEQFF	TGTGCCATCAGTGATCGCGGGAAGCGGCCTAACAATGAGCAGTTCTTC
-	TRBJ2-7	TRBV19	-	CASSIAAVAGTARAYEQYF	TGTGCCAGTAGTATCGCGGCGGTGGCGGGGACTGCCCGGGCCTACGAGCAGTACTTC
-	TRBJ2-2	TRBV10-3	-	CAISERQGLNTGELFF	TGTGCCATCAGTGAAAGGCAGGGACTGAACACCGGGGAGCTGTTTTTT
TRBD1	TRBJ2-5	TRBV6-5	-	CASSLRTGSETQYF	TGTGCCAGCAGTTTAAGGACAGGGTCGGAGACCCAGTACTTC
-	TRBJ1-4	TRBV6-5	-	CASSPTGWGNEKLFF	TGTGCCAGCAGTCCTACAGGGTGGGGTAATGAAAAACTGTTTTTT
TRBD2	TRBJ2-1	TRBV27	once	CASRAGSSYNEQFF	TGTGCCAGCCGAGCGGGGAGCTCCTACAATGAGCAGTTCTTC
-	TRBJ2-2	TRBV7-2	once	CASRLLNTGELFF	TGTGCCAGCAGGTTACTTAACACCGGGGAGCTGTTTTTT
-	TRBJ1-4	TRBV7-2	-	CASSLGQIATNEKLFF	TGTGCCAGCAGCCTCGGACAGATCGCAACTAATGAAAAACTGTTTTTT
-	TRBJ1-1	TRBV27	-	CASRFRGNTEAFF	TGTGCCAGCAGATTTAGAGGGAACACTGAAGCTTTCTTT
-	TRBJ1-3	TRBV11-2	-	CASSLGRNTIYF	TGTGCCAGCAGCTTGGGCAGAAACACCATATATTTT
-	TRBJ1-5	TRBV30	-	CAWSVGQGGNQPQHF	TGTGCCTGGAGTGTTGGGCAGGGTGGGAATCAGCCCCAGCATTTT
-	TRBJ1-6	TRBV5-1	-	CASSLGQFNSPLHF	TGCGCCAGCAGCTTGGGACAGTTCAATTCACCCCTCCACTTT
TRBD2	TRBJ2-2	TRBV28	few	CASSPTEWLSGLAGATGELFF	TGTGCCAGCAGTCCCACCGAATGGCTTTCGGGACTAGCGGGAGCAACCGGGGAGCTGTTTTTT
TRBD1	TRBJ2-5	TRBV9	-	CASSTRQGTRETQYF	TGTGCCAGCAGCACTCGACAGGGGACGCGGGAGACCCAGTACTTC
-	TRBJ1-1	TRBV5-1	-	CASSLAGGVGNTEAFF	TGCGCCAGCAGCTTGGCAGGCGGGGTTGGGAACACTGAAGCTTTCTTT
-	TRBJ1-2	TRBV7-2	-	CASSRGGGSSNYGYTF	TGTGCCAGCAGCAGGGGGGGCGGGTCATCTAACTATGGCTACACCTTC
-	TRBJ1-5	TRBV6-1	-	CASQQSGSQPQHF	TGTGCCAGTCAGCAGTCGGGGAGTCAGCCCCAGCATTTT
-	TRBJ1-3	TRBV28	-	CASSFQATIYF	TGTGCCAGCAGTTTTCAGGCCACCATATATTTT
-	TRBJ1-1	TRBV6-5	-	CASSQGPTEAFF	TGTGCCAGCAGCCAGGGGCCCACTGAAGCTTTCTTT
TRBD2	TRBJ2-3	TRBV5-1	-	CASSPTSGWADTQYF	TGCGCCAGCAGCCCGACTAGCGGGTGGGCAGATACGCAGTATTTT
TRBD1	TRBJ1-4	TRBV27	-	CASRRTGVTNEKLFF	TGTGCCAGCAGGCGGACAGGGGTAACTAATGAAAAACTGTTTTTT
TRBD1	TRBJ1-5	TRBV6-5	once	CASSYSGRGQPQHF	TGTGCCAGCAGTTACTCTGGCAGGGGGCAGCCCCAGCATTTT
-	TRBJ2-2	TRBV7-2	few	CASRSSGGSGELFF	TGTGCCAGCAGATCAAGTGGGGGCAGCGGGGAGCTGTTTTTT
-	TRBJ2-3	TRBV6-6	-	CASSYSGHSTDTQYF	TGTGCCAGCAGTTACTCGGGACATAGCACAGATACGCAGTATTTT
TRBD1	TRBJ1-1	TRBV5-1	-	CASSSNRGNTEAFF	TGCGCCAGCAGTTCCAACAGGGGGAACACTGAAGCTTTCTTT
TRBD1	TRBJ1-2	TRBV6-1	-	CASSEGQGARGYTF	TGTGCCAGCAGTGAAGGACAGGGGGCTCGGGGCTACACCTTC
-	TRBJ2-2	TRBV6-1	-	CASSEFGKSNTGELFF	TGTGCCAGCAGTGAATTTGGCAAGTCAAACACCGGGGAGCTGTTTTTT
-	TRBJ1-1	TRBV28	-	CASSFSGNTEAFF	TGTGCCAGCAGTTTCTCAGGGAACACTGAAGCTTTCTTT
-	TRBJ1-4	TRBV19	-	CASSFVSDTNEKLFF	TGTGCCAGTAGTTTTGTAAGTGACACCAATGAAAAACTGTTTTTT
-	TRBJ2-3	TRBV5-1	-	CASSLVMSTDTQYF	TGCGCCAGCAGCTTGGTTATGAGCACAGATACGCAGTATTTT
-	TRBJ1-4	TRBV2	-	CASSEASVGKLFF	TGTGCCAGCAGTGAAGCAAGCGTTGGAAAACTGTTTTTT
TRBD2	TRBJ2-7	TRBV29-1	-	CSVRKSTSGSFAGNEQYF	TGCAGCGTCCGCAAATCGACTAGCGGGAGTTTTGCTGGCAACGAGCAGTACTTC
-	TRBJ1-5	TRBV27	-	CASSLREGYQPQHF	TGTGCCAGCAGTTTAAGGGAGGGCTATCAGCCCCAGCATTTT
TRBD1	TRBJ2-4	TRBV9	-	CASSTAGTGVQYF	TGTGCCAGCAGCACGGCCGGGACAGGGGTTCAGTACTTC
-	TRBJ2-1	TRBV5-1	-	CASSLGAPNSYNEQFF	TGCGCCAGCAGCTTGGGCGCCCCCAACTCCTACAATGAGCAGTTCTTC
TRBD1	TRBJ2-5	TRBV19	-	CASSPPDRGRETQYF	TGTGCCAGTAGCCCCCCAGACAGGGGGCGAGAGACCCAGTACTTC
-	TRBJ2-2	TRBV7-8	-	CASSPRGNTGELFF	TGTGCCAGCAGCCCCCGGGGTAACACCGGGGAGCTGTTTTTT
TRBD2	TRBJ2-7	TRBV7-9	-	CASSLGLAGVSYEQYF	TGTGCCAGCAGCTTAGGACTAGCGGGAGTTTCCTACGAGCAGTACTTC
-	TRBJ2-7	TRBV28	-	CASSLAPYEQYF	TGTGCCAGCAGTTTGGCCCCCTACGAGCAGTACTTC
-	TRBJ1-4	TRBV19	-	CASSSGQTGEKLFF	TGTGCCAGTAGTAGTGGGCAAACTGGTGAAAAACTGTTTTTT
TRBD2	TRBJ2-2	TRBV18	-	CASSLGLAGNTGELFF	TGTGCCAGCTCACTTGGACTAGCGGGGAACACCGGGGAGCTGTTTTTT